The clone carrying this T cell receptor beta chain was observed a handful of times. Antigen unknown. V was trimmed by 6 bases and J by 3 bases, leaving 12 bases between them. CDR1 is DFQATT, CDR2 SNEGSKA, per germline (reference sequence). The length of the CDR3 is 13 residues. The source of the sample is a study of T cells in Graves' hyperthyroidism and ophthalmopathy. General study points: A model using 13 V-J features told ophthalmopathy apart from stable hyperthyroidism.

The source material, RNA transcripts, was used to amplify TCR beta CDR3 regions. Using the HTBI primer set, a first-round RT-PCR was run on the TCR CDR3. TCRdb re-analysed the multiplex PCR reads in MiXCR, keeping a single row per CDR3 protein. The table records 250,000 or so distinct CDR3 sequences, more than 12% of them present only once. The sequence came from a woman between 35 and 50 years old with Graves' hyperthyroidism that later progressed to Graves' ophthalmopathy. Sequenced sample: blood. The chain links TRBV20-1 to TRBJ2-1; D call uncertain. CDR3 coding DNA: TGCAGTGCATCGGACCTCTTCTACAATGAGCAGTTCTTC. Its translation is CSASDLFYNEQFF.